These 19 T cell receptor beta chains share one sample of origin, sequenced in a study of blood T cell repertoires in COVID-19. Libraries were prepared by immunoSEQ multiplex PCR; TCRdb keeps only in-frame clonotypes and omits some of them. Of about 230,000 clones listed, 80% to 90% are singletons. Sequencing was carried out using peripheral blood. The receptors originated from a man older than 75 with acute or convalescent COVID-19.

J is TRBJ2-2 and V is TRBV7-2, with 9 bases that match TRBD2. The CDR3 is 16 residues long. Trimming took 1 base from V and 6 from J; bases not matched to a gene: 6. The V gene's germline CDR1 is SGHTA and CDR2 FQGNSA. This chain's CDR3 is CASSLVAGGAAGELFF. The CDR3 DNA sequence: TGTGCCAGCAGCTTAGTTGCGGGAGGGGCAGCCGGGGAGCTGTTTTTT.

The chain joins TRBV9 to TRBJ2-1; the D gene is possibly TRBD1 (5 bases). CDR3 size: 13 residues. Trimming cost V 1 base and J 5 bases, with 7 bases left between them. Germline V gene data show CDR1 as SGDLS and CDR2 as YYNGEE. The CDR3 here is CASSVSTDNEQFF. The CDR3 DNA is TGTGCCAGCAGCGTATCGACAGACAATGAGCAGTTCTTC.

This sequence joins TRBV5-1 and TRBJ2-5, with D maybe TRBD2 (7 bases). Trimming left V 2 bases short and J 5 bases short, with 13 bases between. The CDR3 extends over 14 amino acids. Germline V gene data show CDR1 as SGHRS and CDR2 as YFSETQ. The chain's CDR3 is CASSFSGRGETQYF. CDR3 coding DNA: TGCGCCAGCAGCTTCAGTGGGAGGGGGGAGACCCAGTACTTC. The full variable domain, in which reference TRBV5-1 and TRBJ2-5 provide the parts outside the CDR3, is KAGVTQTPRYLIKTRGQQVTLSCSPISGHRSVSWYQQTPGQGLQFLFEYFSETQRNKGNFPGRFSGRQFSNSRSEMNVSTLELGDSALYLCASSFSGRGETQYFGPGTRLLVL.

This chain joins TRBV28 and TRBJ1-2; 7 bases match TRBD1. V lost 7 bases to trimming and J lost 1 base; unmatched junction nucleotides: 6. This CDR3 contains 14 residues. The germline V gene encodes CDR1 MDHEN and CDR2 SYDVKM. Here the CDR3 reads CASKLGTVNYGYTF. Here the CDR3 DNA reads TGTGCCAGCAAGCTCGGGACAGTTAACTATGGCTACACCTTC.

This sequence joins TRBV28 and TRBJ1-5, with 7 bases matching TRBD1. CDR1 MDHEN and CDR2 SYDVKM come from the germline V gene. The CDR3 has 13 amino acids. V shed 7 bases and J 4 bases; nucleotides not matched to a gene: 4. CDR3 sequence: CASTAGQNQPQHF. The CDR3 DNA follows: TGTGCCAGCACCGCGGGACAGAATCAGCCCCAGCATTTT.

The chain is built from TRBV3-1 (or the pseudogene TRBV3-2) and TRBJ2-7, with no clear D. Germline assignment: CDR1 LGHDT and CDR2 YNNKEL (reference sequence). The CDR3 spans 12 residues. The germline V and J ends were trimmed by 2 bases and 7 bases, with 9 bases remaining between them. CDR3 in amino acids: CASSQLAQEQYF. The CDR3 nucleotides read TGTGCCAGCAGCCAATTGGCACAGGAGCAGTACTTC.

The rearrangement uses TRBV5-1 and TRBJ2-7; 10 bases align to TRBD1. There are 14 residues in the CDR3. V trimming: 7 bases; J trimming: 2 bases; junction bases outside the gene matches: 6. Germline-derived CDR1 and CDR2 are SGHRS and YFSETQ. The CDR3 spells CASASGQGTYEQYF. CDR3 coding DNA: TGCGCCAGCGCGTCGGGACAGGGGACCTACGAGCAGTACTTC.

V and J are TRBV7-3 and TRBJ2-1; no clear D. The CDR3 runs to 13 residues. Trimming shortened V by 5 bases and J by 1 base, and 6 bases separated the two germline ends. Germline V gene lookup returns CDR1 SGHTA and CDR2 FQGTGA. The CDR3 loop is CASSPGSYNEQFF. The CDR3, as DNA: TGTGCCAGCAGCCCCGGGTCCTACAATGAGCAGTTCTTC.

V gene TRBV6-5 combines with J gene TRBJ1-6; the match to TRBD1 covers 8 bases. The CDR3 runs 14 residues. V lost 4 bases and J lost 10; bases outside the gene matches: 6. The germline gives CDR1 MNHEY, CDR2 SVGAGI. Here the CDR3 reads CASSSTGQGSPLHF. In DNA, the CDR3 is TGTGCCAGCAGTTCCACCGGACAGGGATCACCCCTCCACTTT.

V is TRBV2 and J is TRBJ1-2; 9 bases match TRBD1. This CDR3 contains 12 residues. Germline CDR1 SNHLY, CDR2 FYNNEI. V trimming: 8 bases; J trimming: 7 bases; junction bases outside the gene matches: 5. CDR3 sequence reads: CASQLDRGGYTF. For the CDR3, the DNA is TGTGCCAGCCAACTGGACAGGGGTGGCTACACCTTC. The full variable domain, with the rest looked up from reference TRBV2 and TRBJ1-2, is EPEVTQTPSHQVTQMGQEVILRCVPISNHLYFYWYRQILGQKVEFLVSFYNNEISEKSEIFDDQFSVERPDGSNFTLKIRSTKLEDSAMYFCASQLDRGGYTFGSGTRLTVV.

This clone turned up a few times. This sequence joins TRBV28 and TRBJ2-2; possible D gene TRBD2, 7 bases. In germline, CDR1 is MDHEN, CDR2 SYDVKM. V was cut by 8 bases and J by 5 bases, with 15 bases left in between. The CDR3 runs 14 residues. Here the CDR3 reads CASLKGGATGELFF. The CDR3 coding sequence is TGTGCCAGCCTCAAAGGGGGGGCGACCGGGGAGCTGTTTTTT.

As for this clone: One end of the junction is discordant with germline, which a read error may explain. This rearrangement joins TRBV5-4 to TRBJ1-1; TRBD1 matches at 9 bases. Per the germline V gene, CDR1 is SGHNT and CDR2 is YYREEE (reference sequence). The CDR3 runs to 14 residues. CDR3 DNA sequence: TGTGTCAGCAGTCCCGGGACAGGGATCGCACGGGCTTTCTTT. Translated, it gives CVSSPGTGIARAFF.

This clone was recorded once. The V and J genes are TRBV28 and TRBJ1-5, with 11 nucleotides matching TRBD1. Germline V lookup: CDR1 MDHEN, CDR2 SYDVKM. V dropped 4 bases and J dropped 7; count of bases not matched to a gene: 3. The CDR3 is 14 residues long. CDR3 nucleotides: TGTGCCAGCAGTTCGGGACAGGGGGACCAGCCCCAGCATTTT. Amino acids: CASSSGQGDQPQHF.

The chain uses TRBV24-1 and TRBJ1-2, with TRBD1 matching over 11 bases. Germline V gives CDR1 KGHDR, CDR2 SFDVKD. The junction had 6 bases not matched to a gene; V was cut back by 1 base and J by 6 bases. This CDR3 comprises 16 residues. CDR3 protein: CATSDFGGQGVDGYTF. In DNA, the CDR3 is TGTGCCACCAGTGATTTCGGGGGACAGGGGGTTGATGGCTACACCTTC.

V and J are TRBV6-5 and TRBJ2-7; D perhaps matches TRBD2 (6 bases). This CDR3 has 13 amino acids. Per germline, CDR1 MNHEY and CDR2 SVGAGI. Between the trimmed V and J ends, which lost 8 bases and 2 bases, there was a span of 13 bases. CDR3: CASWGGAAYEQYF. For the CDR3, the DNA is TGTGCCAGCTGGGGCGGGGCGGCCTACGAGCAGTACTTC.

The rearrangement links TRBV12-3 or TRBV12-4 to TRBJ1-2, with a possible D match to TRBD1 (5 bases). Trimming left V 6 bases short and J 8 bases short, with 16 bases between. The CDR3 is 13 residues long. Written as DNA, the CDR3 is TGTGCCAGCAGGGCAGGGTTCTTTCGGGGCTACACCTTC. Its protein product is CASRAGFFRGYTF.

This chain connects TRBV19 to TRBJ1-5, with D hard to call. CDR1 is LNHDA, CDR2 SQIVND, per germline (reference sequence). Trimming stripped 1 base from V and 0 bases from J, with 4 bases between. CDR3 length equals 14 residues. CDR3 residues: CASSIVSSNQPQHF. Here the CDR3 DNA reads TGTGCCAGTAGTATAGTCAGTAGCAATCAGCCCCAGCATTTT.

The V gene is TRBV4-1, the J gene TRBJ2-7; no firm D call. The CDR3 is 14 residues long. V was clipped by 3 bases and J by 1 base, with 10 bases between them. Germline V gene sequence: CDR1 MGHRA, CDR2 YSYEKL. Here the CDR3 reads CASSHFETSYEQYF. The DNA for the CDR3 is TGCGCCAGCAGCCATTTTGAGACTTCCTACGAGCAGTACTTC.

The V gene is TRBV25-1, the J gene TRBJ1-6; D perhaps matches TRBD1 (5 bases). CDR1 and CDR2 from the germline V gene are MGHDK and SYGVNS. With 3 bases removed from V and 9 bases from J, the gap between germline ends came to 15 bases. The CDR3 is 15 residues long. CDR3 bases: TGTGCCAGCAGTGATACGGGGGAGCCTTTTTCACCCCTCCACTTT. Its protein product is CASSDTGEPFSPLHF.